The sequence of this TCR beta chain was determined in a study of blood T cells in healthy people across ages. Regarding the study as a whole: Naive CD4+ cells and diversity were both higher in long-lived donors than in aged donors. Naive T cell percentage and TCR beta diversity correlated strongly.

PCR was performed a second time for about 6 to 12 cycles using a sample-barcoded 5' primer and a J-beta primer mix. Tagging of each cDNA molecule was performed by a template-switch adaptor with 12 random nucleotides. TCRdb re-analysed the 5' RACE reads in MiXCR, keeping a single row per CDR3 protein. The profile shows 600,000 to 1,000,000 distinct CDR3 sequences, more than 45% of them singletons. This CDR3 has 15 residues. The V gene lost 0 bases and the J gene lost 4 bases, with 13 bases spanning the gap. The germline V gene has CDR1 MNHEY and CDR2 SVGAGI. Worth noting for this clonotype: What it recognizes is unknown.

The chain combines TRBV6-5 with TRBJ2-7; tentatively, D is TRBD2 (6 bases). The source material was blood. The clonotype originates from a man younger than 45 in good health. DNA for the CDR3: TGTGCCAGCAGTTACTCTTGGGGGGATTCTTACGAGCAGTACTTC. Amino acid sequence: CASSYSWGDSYEQYF.